This T cell receptor beta chain was found in a study of T cell changes during pregnancy in multiple sclerosis (dated 2019 in TCRdb). Study-wide context: Changes in the T cell repertoire over the course of pregnancy were examined in this study in women with multiple sclerosis.

The germline V gene yields MNHNS for CDR1 and SASEGT for CDR2. Trimming takes 3 bases off V and 4 bases off J; junction bases not matched to a gene: 5. The CDR3 has 14 amino acids, counting the end cysteine and phenylalanine. Only the CDR3 DNA stays, 42 bases, in frame from base 1. The library was generated by the immunoSEQ multiplex PCR assay. TCRdb limited this immuneACCESS table to in-frame rearrangements with V and J called. A share of clones is missing; checked studies link under half to unresolved V genes, and the rest is unexplained. A total of fewer than 60,000 clones appear in this sample, 90% to 95% of them only once. About 10% of the sample goes to the ten largest clones. As for this clone: It lacks a known antigen. No quality values exist for individual bases; no much larger clone is one base distant.

The chain is assembled from TRBV6-1 and TRBJ1-2, with 7 bases aligning to TRBD1. This specimen was CD8+ T cells from peripheral blood mononuclear cells, taken after pregnancy. This TCR derives from a female donor with multiple sclerosis, enrolled in a pregnancy study. The sequenced DNA: TGTGCCAGCAGTGAGGGACAGCCCTTCTATGGCTACACCTTC. The translation is CASSEGQPFYGYTF.